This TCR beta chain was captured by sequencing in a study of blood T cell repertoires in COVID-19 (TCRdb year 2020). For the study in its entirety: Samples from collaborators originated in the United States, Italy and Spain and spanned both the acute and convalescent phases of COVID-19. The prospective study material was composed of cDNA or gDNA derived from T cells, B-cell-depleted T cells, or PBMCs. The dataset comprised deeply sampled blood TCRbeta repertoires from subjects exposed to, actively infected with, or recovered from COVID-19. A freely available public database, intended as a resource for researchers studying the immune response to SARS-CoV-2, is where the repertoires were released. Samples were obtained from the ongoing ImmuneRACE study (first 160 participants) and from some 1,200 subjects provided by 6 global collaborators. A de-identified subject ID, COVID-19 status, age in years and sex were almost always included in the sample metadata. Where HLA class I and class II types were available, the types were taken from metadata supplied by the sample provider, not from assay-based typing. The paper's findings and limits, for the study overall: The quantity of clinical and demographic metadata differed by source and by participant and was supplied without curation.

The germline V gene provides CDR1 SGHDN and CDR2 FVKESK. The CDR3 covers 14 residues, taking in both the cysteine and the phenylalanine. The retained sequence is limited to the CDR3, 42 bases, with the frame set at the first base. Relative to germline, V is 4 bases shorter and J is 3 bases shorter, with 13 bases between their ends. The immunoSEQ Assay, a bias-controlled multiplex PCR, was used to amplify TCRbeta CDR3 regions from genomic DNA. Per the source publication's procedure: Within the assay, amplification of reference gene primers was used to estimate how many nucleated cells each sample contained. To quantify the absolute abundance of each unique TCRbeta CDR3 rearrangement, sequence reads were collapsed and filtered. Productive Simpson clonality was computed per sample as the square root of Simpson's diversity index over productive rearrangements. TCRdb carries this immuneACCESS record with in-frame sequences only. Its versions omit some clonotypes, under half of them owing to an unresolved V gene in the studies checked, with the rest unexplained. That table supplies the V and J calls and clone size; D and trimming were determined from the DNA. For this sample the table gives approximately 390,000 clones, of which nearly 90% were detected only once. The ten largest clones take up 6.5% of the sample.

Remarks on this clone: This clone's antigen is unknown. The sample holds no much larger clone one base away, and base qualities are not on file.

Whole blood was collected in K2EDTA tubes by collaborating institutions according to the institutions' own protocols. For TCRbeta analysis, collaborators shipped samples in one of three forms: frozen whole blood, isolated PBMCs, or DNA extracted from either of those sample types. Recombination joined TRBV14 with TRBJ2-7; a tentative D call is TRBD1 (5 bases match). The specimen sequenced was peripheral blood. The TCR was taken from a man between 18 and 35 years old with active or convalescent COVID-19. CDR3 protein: CASSLRQGGYEQYF. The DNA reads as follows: TGTGCCAGCAGCCTTCGTCAGGGCGGCTACGAGCAGTACTTC.